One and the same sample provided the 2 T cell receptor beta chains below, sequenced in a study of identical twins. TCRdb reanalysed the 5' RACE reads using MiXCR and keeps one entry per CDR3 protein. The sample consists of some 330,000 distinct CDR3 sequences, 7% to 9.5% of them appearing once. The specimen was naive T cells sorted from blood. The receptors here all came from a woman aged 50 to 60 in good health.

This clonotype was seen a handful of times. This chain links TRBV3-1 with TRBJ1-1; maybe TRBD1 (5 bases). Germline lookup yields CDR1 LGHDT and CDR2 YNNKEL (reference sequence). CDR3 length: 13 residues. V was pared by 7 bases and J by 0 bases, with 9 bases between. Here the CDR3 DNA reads TGTGCCAGCACTGGGGGGATGAACACTGAAGCTTTCTTT. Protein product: CASTGGMNTEAFF.

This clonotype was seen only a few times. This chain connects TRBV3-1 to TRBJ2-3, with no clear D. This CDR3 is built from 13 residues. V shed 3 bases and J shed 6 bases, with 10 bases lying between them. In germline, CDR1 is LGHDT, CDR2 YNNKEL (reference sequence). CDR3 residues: CASSQVVTDTQYF. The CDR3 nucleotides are TGTGCCAGCAGCCAGGTTGTCACCGATACGCAGTATTTT.